Listed below are T cell receptor beta chains from one sample, sequenced in a study of blood T cell repertoires in COVID-19. Assay used: immunoSEQ multiplex PCR; TCRdb lists only in-frame clones, some missing. This sample carries 350,000 to 450,000 clones, 87% of them seen once, and the ten largest clones take about 2.1%. Sequenced sample: PBMCs or T cells enriched from blood (not recorded which). The receptor source for this set is a man between 40 and 49 years old in a cohort exposed to, infected with or recovered from COVID-19 (not recorded which). The CDR3 runs from the conserved cysteine through the conserved F or W. Each record gives: D gene, J gene, clone size, V gene, CDR3 DNA, CDR3 protein. D genes are given only for firm matches. Where a row states a size, it is once, few, many or the class of an expanded clone; other rows omit it.

D gene: NA; J gene: TRBJ1-3; clone size: NA; V gene: TRBV9; CDR3 DNA: TGTGCCAGCAGCGTTTATCTCTCTGGAAACACCATATATTTT; CDR3 protein: CASSVYLSGNTIYF
D gene: NA; J gene: TRBJ1-1; clone size: NA; V gene: TRBV27; CDR3 DNA: TGTGCCAGCAGTTTTGACCGACAGGTAAACACTGAAGCTTTCTTT; CDR3 protein: CASSFDRQVNTEAFF
D gene: TRBD1; J gene: TRBJ2-5; clone size: NA; V gene: TRBV15; CDR3 DNA: TGTGCCACCAGCAGAAACAGGGGTTTGGAGACCCAGTACTTC; CDR3 protein: CATSRNRGLETQYF
D gene: TRBD2; J gene: TRBJ2-1; clone size: NA; V gene: TRBV10-3; CDR3 DNA: TGTGCCATCAGTGTATCGAGCGGGAGGGGCAATGAGCAGTTCTTC; CDR3 protein: CAISVSSGRGNEQFF
D gene: TRBD1; J gene: TRBJ2-7; clone size: NA; V gene: TRBV13; CDR3 DNA: TGTGCCAGCAGCTACGGGGGCAGGGGGCCATACGAGCAGTACTTC; CDR3 protein: CASSYGGRGPYEQYF
D gene: TRBD2; J gene: TRBJ2-1; clone size: NA; V gene: TRBV15; CDR3 DNA: TGTGCCACCAGCAGAGCTCTAGCGGGAGGATACAATGAGCAGTTCTTC; CDR3 protein: CATSRALAGGYNEQFF
D gene: TRBD1; J gene: TRBJ1-2; clone size: NA; V gene: TRBV28; CDR3 DNA: TGTGCCAGCAGTCCGGGACAGGGGGGTTTCTATGGCTACACCTTC; CDR3 protein: CASSPGQGGFYGYTF
D gene: TRBD2; J gene: TRBJ2-7; clone size: NA; V gene: TRBV7-6; CDR3 DNA: TGTGCCAGCAGCAAAGGGCTAGCGGCACTCACCTACGAGCAGTACTTC; CDR3 protein: CASSKGLAALTYEQYF
D gene: TRBD2; J gene: TRBJ2-1; clone size: few; V gene: TRBV2; CDR3 DNA: TGTGCCAGCAGAGCAAGCGGGAGTGACTACAATGAGCAGTTCTTC; CDR3 protein: CASRASGSDYNEQFF
D gene: NA; J gene: TRBJ2-5; clone size: NA; V gene: TRBV7-9; CDR3 DNA: TGTGCCAGCAGCAGGCGCGCCACAGAAGAGACCCAGTACTTC; CDR3 protein: CASSRRATEETQYF
D gene: NA; J gene: TRBJ2-7; clone size: NA; V gene: TRBV24-1; CDR3 DNA: TGTGCCACCAGTGATCCCGGGACTCGATCGGGGGAGCAGTACTTC; CDR3 protein: CATSDPGTRSGEQYF
D gene: NA; J gene: TRBJ1-5; clone size: NA; V gene: TRBV19; CDR3 DNA: TGTGCCAGTGGGCGACAGGAGAATCAGCCCCAGCATTTT; CDR3 protein: CASGRQENQPQHF
D gene: NA; J gene: TRBJ1-1; clone size: once; V gene: TRBV29-1; CDR3 DNA: TGCAGCGCCTACCCTGCGGGAATGAACACTGAAGCTTTCTTT; CDR3 protein: CSAYPAGMNTEAFF
D gene: TRBD1; J gene: TRBJ2-7; clone size: NA; V gene: TRBV30; CDR3 DNA: TGTGCCTGGAAGCGACAGGGGGGCTACGAGCAGTACTTC; CDR3 protein: CAWKRQGGYEQYF
D gene: TRBD1; J gene: TRBJ1-2; clone size: NA; V gene: TRBV27; CDR3 DNA: TGTGCCAGCAGTTTAACAGGGGGAAACTATGGCTACACCTTC; CDR3 protein: CASSLTGGNYGYTF
D gene: TRBD2; J gene: TRBJ2-7; clone size: NA; V gene: TRBV11-2; CDR3 DNA: TGTGCCAGCAGCTTACAGGCGGGAGAGTACTACGAGCAGTACTTC; CDR3 protein: CASSLQAGEYYEQYF
D gene: NA; J gene: TRBJ2-1; clone size: NA; V gene: TRBV6-4; CDR3 DNA: TGTGCCAGCAGTGACAAGAACAGCAATGAGCAGTTCTTC; CDR3 protein: CASSDKNSNEQFF
D gene: NA; J gene: TRBJ1-5; clone size: NA; V gene: TRBV5-1; CDR3 DNA: TGCGCCAGCAGCTTGGATCAGGCCGATAATCAGCCCCAGCATTTT; CDR3 protein: CASSLDQADNQPQHF